This TCR beta chain was retrieved from a study of shared clonotypes between healthy human individuals. Study background: Each donor's CD4 naive and CD4 memory cells filled three plates apiece, CD8 naive two, and CD8 memory one.

Assay used: immunoSEQ multiplex PCR; TCRdb lists only in-frame clones, some missing. The repertoire includes more than 1,200,000 clones, less than 99% of them detected once, and about 0.34% sits in the top ten. V lost 2 bases and J lost 5, with 16 bases in between. The CDR3 is made up of 15 amino acids. Germline V gene lookup returns CDR1 SGHRS and CDR2 YFSETQ. This rearrangement joins TRBV5-1 to TRBJ2-5; D perhaps matches TRBD2 (6 bases). The TCR was taken from a man aged 25 to 45 in good health. Input material: naive CD4+ T cells sorted from blood. Regarding subset: CD45RA+ positively selected. The CDR3 here is CASSLNFGSMETQYF. CDR3 DNA sequence: TGCGCCAGCAGCTTAAATTTCGGGAGCATGGAGACCCAGTACTTC.